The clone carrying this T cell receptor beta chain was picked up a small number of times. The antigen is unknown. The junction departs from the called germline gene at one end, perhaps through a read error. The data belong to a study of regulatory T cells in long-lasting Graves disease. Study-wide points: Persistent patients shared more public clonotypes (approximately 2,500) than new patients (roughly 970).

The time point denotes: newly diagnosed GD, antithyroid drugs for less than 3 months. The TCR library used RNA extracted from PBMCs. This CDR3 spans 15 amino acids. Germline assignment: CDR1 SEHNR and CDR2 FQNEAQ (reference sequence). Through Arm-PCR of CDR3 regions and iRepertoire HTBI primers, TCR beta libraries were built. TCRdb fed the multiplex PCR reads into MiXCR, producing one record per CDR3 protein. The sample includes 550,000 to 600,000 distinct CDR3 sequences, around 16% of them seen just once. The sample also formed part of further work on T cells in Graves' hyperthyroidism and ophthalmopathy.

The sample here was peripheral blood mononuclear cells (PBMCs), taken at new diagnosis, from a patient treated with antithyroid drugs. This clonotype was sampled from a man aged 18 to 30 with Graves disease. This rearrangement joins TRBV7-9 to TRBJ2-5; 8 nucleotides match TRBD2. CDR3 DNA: TGTGCCAACAGCTTTCCAAGCGGGAGACAAGAGACCCAGTACTTC. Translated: CANSFPSGRQETQYF.